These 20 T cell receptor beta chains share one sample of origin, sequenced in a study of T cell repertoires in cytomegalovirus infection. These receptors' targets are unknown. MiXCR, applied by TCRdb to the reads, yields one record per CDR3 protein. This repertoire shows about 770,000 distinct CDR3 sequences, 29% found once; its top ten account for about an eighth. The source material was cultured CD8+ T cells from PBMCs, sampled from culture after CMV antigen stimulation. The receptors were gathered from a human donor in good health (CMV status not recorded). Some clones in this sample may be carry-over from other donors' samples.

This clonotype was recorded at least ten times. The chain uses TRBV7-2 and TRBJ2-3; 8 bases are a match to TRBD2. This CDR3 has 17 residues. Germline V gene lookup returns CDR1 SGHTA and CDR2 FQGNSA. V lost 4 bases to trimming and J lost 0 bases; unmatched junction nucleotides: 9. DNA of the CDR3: TGTGCCAGCAGCTCTAGGGCTTCGGGGGGGAGCACAGATACGCAGTATTTT. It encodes CASSSRASGGSTDTQYF.

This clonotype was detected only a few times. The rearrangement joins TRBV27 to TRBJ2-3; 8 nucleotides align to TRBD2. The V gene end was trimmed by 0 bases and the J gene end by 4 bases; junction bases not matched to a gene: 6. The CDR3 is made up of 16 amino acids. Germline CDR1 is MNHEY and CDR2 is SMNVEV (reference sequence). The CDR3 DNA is TGTGCCAGCAGTTTATCTGGCGGGGGGAGGCCAGATACGCAGTATTTT. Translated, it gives CASSLSGGGRPDTQYF.

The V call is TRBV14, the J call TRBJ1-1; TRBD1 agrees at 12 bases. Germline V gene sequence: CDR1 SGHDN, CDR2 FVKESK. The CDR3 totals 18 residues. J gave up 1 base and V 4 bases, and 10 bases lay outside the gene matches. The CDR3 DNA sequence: TGTGCCAGCAGCCCGAGGTGGGGGACAGGGGGCGAGAACACTGAAGCTTTCTTT. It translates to CASSPRWGTGGENTEAFF.

CDR3 sequence reads: CSARGDSSYNEQFF. The CDR3 DNA reads TGCAGTGCTAGGGGGGACAGCTCCTACAATGAGCAGTTCTTC. V usage is TRBV20-1 and J usage is TRBJ2-1; 7 bases are a match to TRBD1. With 3 bases clipped from V and 0 bases from J, the junction kept 2 bases outside the gene matches. Germline V gene lookup returns CDR1 DFQATT and CDR2 SNEGSKA (reference sequence). This CDR3 is built from 14 residues.

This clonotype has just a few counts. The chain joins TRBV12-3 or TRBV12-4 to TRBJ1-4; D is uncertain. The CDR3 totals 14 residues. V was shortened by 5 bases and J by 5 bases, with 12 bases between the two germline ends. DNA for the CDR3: TGTGCCAGCAGTCACAGCGCAATCAATGAAAAACTGTTTTTT. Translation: CASSHSAINEKLFF.

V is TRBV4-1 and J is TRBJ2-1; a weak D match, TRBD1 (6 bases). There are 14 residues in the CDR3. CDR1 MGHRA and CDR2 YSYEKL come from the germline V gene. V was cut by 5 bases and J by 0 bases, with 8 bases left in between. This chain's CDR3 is CASSGTNSYNEQFF. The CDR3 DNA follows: TGCGCCAGCAGCGGGACAAACTCCTACAATGAGCAGTTCTTC.

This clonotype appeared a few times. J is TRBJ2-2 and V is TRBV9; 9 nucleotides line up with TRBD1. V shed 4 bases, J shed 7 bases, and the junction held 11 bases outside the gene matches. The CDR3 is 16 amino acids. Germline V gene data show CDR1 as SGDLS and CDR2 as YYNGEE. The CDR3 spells CASSNSWGTGFGELFF. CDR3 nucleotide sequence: TGTGCCAGCAGCAACTCATGGGGGACAGGGTTCGGGGAGCTGTTTTTT.

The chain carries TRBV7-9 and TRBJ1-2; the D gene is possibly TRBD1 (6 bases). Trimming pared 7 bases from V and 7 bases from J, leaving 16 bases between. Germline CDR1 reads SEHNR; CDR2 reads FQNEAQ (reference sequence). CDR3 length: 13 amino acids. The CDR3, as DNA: TGTGCCAGCACCCTCGGACAGTTTCTTGGCTACACCTTC. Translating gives CASTLGQFLGYTF.

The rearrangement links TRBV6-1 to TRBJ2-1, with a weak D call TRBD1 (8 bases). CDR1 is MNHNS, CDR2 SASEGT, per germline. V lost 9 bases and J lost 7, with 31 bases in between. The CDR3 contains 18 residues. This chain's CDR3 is CARDLLPGGRGRSNEQFF. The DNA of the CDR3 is TGTGCCAGAGATCTGCTCCCGGGGGGCAGGGGGCGCAGTAATGAGCAGTTCTTC.

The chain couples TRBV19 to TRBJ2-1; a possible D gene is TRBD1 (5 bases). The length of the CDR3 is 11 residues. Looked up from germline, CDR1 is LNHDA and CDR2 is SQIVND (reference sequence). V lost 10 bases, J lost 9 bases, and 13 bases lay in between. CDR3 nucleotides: TGTGCCACCGCGTTGGGGCTTGAGCAGTTCTTC. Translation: CATALGLEQFF.

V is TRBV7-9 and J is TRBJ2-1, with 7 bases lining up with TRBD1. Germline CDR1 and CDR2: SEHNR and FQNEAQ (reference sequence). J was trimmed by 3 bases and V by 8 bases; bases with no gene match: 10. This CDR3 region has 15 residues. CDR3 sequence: CASGAGTAVYNEQFF. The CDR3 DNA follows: TGTGCCAGCGGGGCCGGGACAGCTGTCTACAATGAGCAGTTCTTC.

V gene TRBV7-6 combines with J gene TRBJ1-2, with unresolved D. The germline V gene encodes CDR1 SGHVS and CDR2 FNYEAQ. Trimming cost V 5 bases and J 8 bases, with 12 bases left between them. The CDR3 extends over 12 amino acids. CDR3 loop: CASSAARGGYTF. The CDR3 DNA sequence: TGTGCCAGCAGCGCGGCTCGGGGAGGCTACACCTTC.

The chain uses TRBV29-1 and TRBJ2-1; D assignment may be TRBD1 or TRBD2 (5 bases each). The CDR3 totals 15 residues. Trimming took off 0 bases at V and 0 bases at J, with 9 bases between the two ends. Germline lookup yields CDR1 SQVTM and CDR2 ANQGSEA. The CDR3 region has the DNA TGCAGCGTTGAAGACGAGGGGAGCTCCTACAATGAGCAGTTCTTC. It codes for CSVEDEGSSYNEQFF.

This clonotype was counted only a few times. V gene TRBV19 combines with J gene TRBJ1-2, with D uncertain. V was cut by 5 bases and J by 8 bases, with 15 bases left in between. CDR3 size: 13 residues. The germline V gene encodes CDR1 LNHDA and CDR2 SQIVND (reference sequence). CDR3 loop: CASSFSTYSGYTF. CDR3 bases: TGTGCCAGTAGTTTCTCGACATACAGCGGCTACACCTTC.

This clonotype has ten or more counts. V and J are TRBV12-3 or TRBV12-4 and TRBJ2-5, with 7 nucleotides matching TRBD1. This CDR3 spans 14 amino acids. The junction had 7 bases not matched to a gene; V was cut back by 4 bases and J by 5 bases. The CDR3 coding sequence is TGTGCCAGCAGTTCTCAGGGGGTTTGGGAGACCCAGTACTTC. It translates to CASSSQGVWETQYF.

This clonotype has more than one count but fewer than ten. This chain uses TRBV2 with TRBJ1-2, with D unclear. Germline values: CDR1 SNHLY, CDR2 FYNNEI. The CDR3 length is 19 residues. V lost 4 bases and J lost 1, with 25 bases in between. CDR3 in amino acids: CASSGVKRKTKELNYGYTF. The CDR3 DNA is TGTGCCAGCAGTGGGGTAAAGAGGAAAACTAAAGAACTTAACTATGGCTACACCTTC.

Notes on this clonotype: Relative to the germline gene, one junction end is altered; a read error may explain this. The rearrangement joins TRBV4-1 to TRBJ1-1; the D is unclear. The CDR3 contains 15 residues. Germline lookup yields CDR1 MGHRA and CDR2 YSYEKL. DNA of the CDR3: TGCGACAGCAGCCAAGATTCGGCAGCTGACACTGAAGCTTTCTTT. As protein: CDSSQDSAADTEAFF.

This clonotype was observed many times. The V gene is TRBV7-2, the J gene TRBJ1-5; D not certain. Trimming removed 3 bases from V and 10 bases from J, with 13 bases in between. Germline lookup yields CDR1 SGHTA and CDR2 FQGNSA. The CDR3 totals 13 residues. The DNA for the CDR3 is TGTGCCAGCAGCTTGGCAGACATATCTCCCCAGCATTTT. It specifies CASSLADISPQHF.

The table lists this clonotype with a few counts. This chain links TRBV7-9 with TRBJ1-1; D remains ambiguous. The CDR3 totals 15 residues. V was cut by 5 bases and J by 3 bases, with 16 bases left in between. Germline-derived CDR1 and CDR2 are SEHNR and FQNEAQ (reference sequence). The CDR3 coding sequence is TGTGCCAGCAGCCCCCTAGCATTGAGTTACACTGAAGCTTTCTTT. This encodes CASSPLALSYTEAFF. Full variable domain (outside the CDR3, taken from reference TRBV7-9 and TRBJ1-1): DTGVSQNPRHKITKRGQNVTFRCDPISEHNRLYWYRQTLGQGPEFLTYFQNEAQLEKSRLLSDRFSAERPKGSFSTLEIQRTEQGDSAMYLCASSPLALSYTEAFFGQGTRLTVV.

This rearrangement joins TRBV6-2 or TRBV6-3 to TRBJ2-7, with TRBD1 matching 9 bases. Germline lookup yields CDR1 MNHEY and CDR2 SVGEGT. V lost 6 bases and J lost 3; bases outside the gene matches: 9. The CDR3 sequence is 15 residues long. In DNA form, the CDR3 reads TGTGCCAGCAGAGAACAGGGGGCGATGAACTACGAGCAGTACGTC. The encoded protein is CASREQGAMNYEQYV.